These 18 T cell receptor beta chains were all obtained from the same sample, sequenced in a study of cytomegalovirus exposure and HLA in healthy donors. Primers included in the PCR were 60 Vbeta and 13 Jbeta primers. The assay was immunoSEQ multiplex PCR, and TCRdb's table has in-frame clones only and misses some. The sample includes around 30,000 clones, 35% to 50% of them seen just once. Sequencing was carried out using PBMCs. The receptors here all came from a woman in her fifties or sixties in good health and CMV-seronegative.

The chain is built from TRBV27 and TRBJ2-1; TRBD1 matches 10 bases. This CDR3 region has 17 residues. Germline V gene sequence: CDR1 MNHEY, CDR2 SMNVEV (reference sequence). Trimming at V came to 6 bases and at J to 7 bases, leaving 15 bases not matched to a gene. CDR3 bases: TGTGCCAGCAGCCCAAAACACGCGGGACAGGGGAGGAATGAGCAGTTCTTC. It encodes CASSPKHAGQGRNEQFF.

The rearrangement links TRBV28 to TRBJ1-5; maybe TRBD1 (6 bases). V lost 7 bases to trimming and J lost 3 bases, with 13 bases between them. This CDR3 is 14 amino acids long. Germline CDR1 reads MDHEN; CDR2 reads SYDVKM. The DNA for the CDR3 is TGTGCCAGCAAAAACGGACAGTACAATCAGCCCCAGCATTTT. Encoded protein: CASKNGQYNQPQHF.

The chain uses TRBV7-9 and TRBJ2-7, with a weak D call TRBD1 (5 bases). The ends were cut back, 6 bases at V and 4 bases at J, with 13 bases in the middle. The V gene's germline CDR1 is SEHNR and CDR2 FQNEAQ (reference sequence). This CDR3 has 13 residues. The CDR3 region has the DNA TGTGCCAGCAGTCTCGACAGAGCATACGAGCAGTACTTC. Amino acids: CASSLDRAYEQYF.

The chain couples TRBV1 to TRBJ2-5; whether TRBD2, the table's D call, matches the DNA was not checked. TRBV1 is marked as a pseudogene. The length of the CDR3 is 18 residues. The CDR3 nucleotides are TGCACCAGCAGCCAAGATGTTGGGGCTAGCGGGGGCCCGGGGACCCAGTACTTC. Amino acid sequence: CTSSQDVGASGGPGTQYF.

This chain joins TRBV6-1 and TRBJ1-3; the D gene is possibly TRBD1 (6 bases). The CDR3 has 15 residues. V was cut by 7 bases and J by 4 bases, with 17 bases left in between. Germline V CDR1 and CDR2: MNHNS, SASEGT. CDR3 sequence (DNA): TGTGCCAGCACCTTGGGGCCAGGGGTAGGAAACACCATATATTTT. This codes for CASTLGPGVGNTIYF.

The gene calls are TRBV4-1 and TRBJ2-3; 10 bases line up with TRBD1. The V gene's germline CDR1 is MGHRA and CDR2 YSYEKL. CDR3 length equals 14 residues. With 4 bases clipped from V and 5 bases from J, the junction kept 3 bases outside the gene matches. In DNA, the CDR3 is TGCGCCAGCAGCCTGACAGGGGGCGGAGATACGCAGTATTTT. It yields the protein CASSLTGGGDTQYF.

This clone has just a few counts. The chain has TRBV18 and TRBJ2-3; TRBD2 is a possible D gene (5 bases). This CDR3 comprises 13 residues. Germline values: CDR1 KGHSH, CDR2 LQKENI. The V end was cut by 5 bases, the J end by 4 bases, with 10 bases between. The CDR3 bases are TGTGCCAGCTCAACCGGAGGCCCAGATACGCAGTATTTT. Protein sequence: CASSTGGPDTQYF.

This clone showed up just a few times. The V and J genes are TRBV5-1 and TRBJ1-5; tentatively, D is TRBD1 (5 bases). The CDR3 contains 13 residues. With 4 bases removed from V and 6 bases from J, the gap between germline ends came to 11 bases. Germline CDR1 reads SGHRS; CDR2 reads YFSETQ. The CDR3 DNA is TGCGCCAGCAGCCAGGGTAGGGGTCAGCCCCAGCATTTT. Its protein product is CASSQGRGQPQHF.

This clone has just a few counts. The chain uses TRBV7-9 and TRBJ2-7, with 7 bases fitting TRBD1. This CDR3 has 15 amino acids. Trimming cost V 1 base and J 2 bases; bases outside gene matches: 5. CDR1 and CDR2 from the germline V gene are SEHNR and FQNEAQ (reference sequence). CDR3 coding DNA: TGTGCCAGCAGCTTAGTCGGCAGGGGGACCTACGAGCAGTACTTC. This sequence encodes CASSLVGRGTYEQYF.

This chain uses TRBV2 with TRBJ2-4, with TRBD1 identical over 9 bases. Per germline, CDR1 SNHLY and CDR2 FYNNEI. The CDR3 runs 15 residues. The V gene end was trimmed by 5 bases and the J gene end by 3 bases; junction bases not matched to a gene: 5. The CDR3 loop is CASSWDRDGKNIQYF. CDR3 coding DNA: TGTGCCAGCAGTTGGGACAGGGATGGCAAAAACATTCAGTACTTC.

V usage is TRBV19 and J usage is TRBJ1-2, with TRBD1 matching over 7 bases. Germline V lookup: CDR1 LNHDA, CDR2 SQIVND (reference sequence). J gave up 3 bases and V 1 base, and 5 bases lay outside the gene matches. The CDR3 extends over 15 amino acids. The CDR3 loop reads CASSIGTGQYYGYTF. CDR3 nucleotides: TGTGCCAGTAGTATAGGAACGGGACAGTACTATGGCTACACCTTC. Filled out from reference TRBV19 and TRBJ1-2, the complete variable domain reads DGGITQSPKYLFRKEGQNVTLSCEQNLNHDAMYWYRQDPGQGLRLIYYSQIVNDFQKGDIAEGYSVSREKKESFPLTVTSAQKNPTAFYLCASSIGTGQYYGYTFGSGTRLTVV.

This clone occurred a few times. The chain recombines TRBV10-3 with TRBJ2-3, with D maybe TRBD2 (6 bases). Between the trimmed V and J ends, which lost 6 bases and 2 bases, there was a span of 6 bases. CDR1 is ENHRY, CDR2 SYGVKD, per germline. This CDR3 region has 12 residues. The CDR3 region has the DNA TGTGCCATCAGACTAGCCACAGATACGCAGTATTTT. Residues: CAIRLATDTQYF.

The table lists this clone with a few counts. The chain has TRBV5-1 and TRBJ2-1; 11 bases line up with TRBD2. The CDR3 has 14 amino acids. Germline assignment: CDR1 SGHRS and CDR2 YFSETQ. With V trimmed by 4 bases and J by 6 bases, 3 bases remained unmatched. CDR3: CASSTGLAGNEQFF. In DNA form, the CDR3 reads TGCGCCAGCAGCACCGGACTAGCGGGCAATGAGCAGTTCTTC.

The rearrangement uses TRBV2 and TRBJ2-7; TRBD1 might be the D (6 bases). Looked up from germline, CDR1 is SNHLY and CDR2 is FYNNEI. Between the trimmed V and J ends, which lost 6 bases and 3 bases, there was a span of 15 bases. This CDR3 is 14 amino acids long. CDR3 nucleotides: TGTGCCAGCAGCCTGGGGGCAGTATTCTACGAGCAGTACTTC. Amino acid sequence: CASSLGAVFYEQYF. The whole variable domain, filled in from reference TRBV2 and TRBJ2-7, reads EPEVTQTPSHQVTQMGQEVILRCVPISNHLYFYWYRQILGQKVEFLVSFYNNEISEKSEIFDDQFSVERPDGSNFTLKIRSTKLEDSAMYFCASSLGAVFYEQYFGPGTRLTVT.

In its sample, this clone was seen a few times. The chain uses TRBV15 and TRBJ1-1, with D perhaps matching TRBD1 (6 bases). Trimming stripped 11 bases from V and 5 bases from J, with 12 bases between. The CDR3 is 11 amino acids. Germline V lookup: CDR1 LNHNV, CDR2 YYDKDF (reference sequence). CDR3 nucleotide sequence: TGTGCCGCAGGGGTGAGAACTGAAGCTTTCTTT. It encodes CAAGVRTEAFF. The complete variable domain, with remaining parts taken from reference TRBV15 and TRBJ1-1, reads DAMVIQNPRYQVTQFGKPVTLSCSQTLNHNVMYWYQQKSSQAPKLLFHYYDKDFNNEADTPDNFQSRRPNTSFCFLDIRSPGLGDTAMYLCAAGVRTEAFFGQGTRLTVV.

This clone came up a few times. The chain links TRBV2 to TRBJ2-7, with 10 bases identical to TRBD2. The J segment lost 3 bases and the V segment lost 8 bases, leaving 4 bases of the junction unmatched. Germline values: CDR1 SNHLY, CDR2 FYNNEI. The CDR3 covers 13 residues. CDR3 protein: CASAGTSDYEQYF. DNA for the CDR3: TGTGCCAGCGCCGGGACTAGCGACTACGAGCAGTACTTC.

This chain connects TRBV4-1 to TRBJ1-1; D is undetermined. V lost 0 bases and J lost 8, with 10 bases in between. CDR1 is MGHRA, CDR2 YSYEKL, per germline. CDR3 length equals 13 residues. The DNA for the CDR3 is TGCGCCAGCAGCCAAGAACCCCTCCAGGAAGCTTTCTTT. This encodes CASSQEPLQEAFF.

The rearrangement joins TRBV4-1 to TRBJ2-7, with TRBD1 matching over 8 bases. The CDR3 spans 16 residues. The V and J ends lost 2 bases and 3 bases, in that order; junction bases with no gene match: 9. From germline, CDR1 is MGHRA and CDR2 YSYEKL. The CDR3: CASSQTILTGDYEQYF. The CDR3 DNA is TGCGCCAGCAGCCAAACCATCCTGACAGGGGACTACGAGCAGTACTTC.